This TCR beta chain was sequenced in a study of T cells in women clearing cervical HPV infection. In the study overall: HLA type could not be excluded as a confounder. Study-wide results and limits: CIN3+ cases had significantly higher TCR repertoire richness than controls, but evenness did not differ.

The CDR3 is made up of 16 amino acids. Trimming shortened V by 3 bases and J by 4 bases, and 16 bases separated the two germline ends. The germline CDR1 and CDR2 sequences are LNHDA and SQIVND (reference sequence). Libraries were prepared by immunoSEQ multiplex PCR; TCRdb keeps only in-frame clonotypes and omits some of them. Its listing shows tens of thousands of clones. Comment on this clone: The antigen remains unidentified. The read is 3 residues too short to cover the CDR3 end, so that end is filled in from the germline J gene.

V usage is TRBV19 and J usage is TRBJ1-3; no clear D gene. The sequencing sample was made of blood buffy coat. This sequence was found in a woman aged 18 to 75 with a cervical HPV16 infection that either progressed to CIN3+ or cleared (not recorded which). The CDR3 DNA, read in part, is TGTGCCAGTAGTATTCCGCAAAATCTAAAAGGAAACACC. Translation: CASSIPQNLKGNT. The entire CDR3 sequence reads CASSIPQNLKGNTIYF.